Below, 5 T cell receptor beta chains from the same sample are listed, as sequenced in a study of blood T cell repertoires in COVID-19. The repertoire was sequenced with immunoSEQ multiplex PCR; TCRdb's copy has only in-frame clones and lacks some. Of 70,000 or so clones detected, over 65% appear once; the ten largest clones hold under 40%. The sample comprised peripheral blood. Receptors were obtained from a woman in her seventies with acute or convalescent COVID-19.

CDR3 amino acids: CASSLSSYNSPLHF. Written as DNA, the CDR3 is TGTGCCAGCAGCCTAAGCTCCTATAATTCACCCCTCCACTTT. The rearrangement links TRBV7-2 to TRBJ1-6; D gene ambiguous. CDR1 is SGHTA and CDR2 is FQGNSA in the germline V gene. The CDR3 totals 14 residues. The germline V and J ends were trimmed by 5 bases and 0 bases, with 5 bases remaining between them.

J is TRBJ2-5 and V is TRBV10-3, with D tentatively TRBD2 (5 bases). Germline assignment: CDR1 ENHRY and CDR2 SYGVKD. The CDR3 spans 12 residues. V shed 8 bases and J shed 5 bases, with 12 bases lying between them. The CDR3 reads CAIGEPRETQYF. The CDR3 region has the DNA TGTGCCATCGGGGAGCCCAGGGAGACCCAGTACTTC.

V is TRBV6-1 and J is TRBJ2-1; the D gene is possibly TRBD2 (6 bases). This CDR3 has 16 amino acids. V lost 0 bases to trimming and J lost 2 bases, with 11 bases between them. Germline V gene sequence: CDR1 MNHNS, CDR2 SASEGT. CDR3 sequence (DNA): TGTGCCAGCAGTGAAGCGCGGTGGGGGGCCTACAATGAGCAGTTCTTC. It encodes CASSEARWGAYNEQFF.

The chain has TRBV10-2 and TRBJ1-2; 8 bases are shared with TRBD1. Germline V gene sequence: CDR1 WSHSY, CDR2 SAAADI. V trimming: 3 bases; J trimming: 4 bases; junction bases outside the gene matches: 4. The CDR3 is 14 amino acids. Here the CDR3 reads CASSDPTGGYGYTF. CDR3 DNA: TGCGCCAGCAGTGATCCAACAGGGGGCTATGGCTACACCTTC.

This sequence joins TRBV20-1 and TRBJ1-3, with TRBD1 identical over 8 bases. Germline V CDR1 and CDR2: DFQATT, SNEGSKA (reference sequence). Trimming at V came to 4 bases and at J to 8 bases, leaving 1 base not matched to a gene. The CDR3 is made up of 11 amino acids. The CDR3 sequence: CSATTGDTIYF. Written as DNA, the CDR3 is TGCAGTGCTACGACAGGGGACACCATATATTTT.